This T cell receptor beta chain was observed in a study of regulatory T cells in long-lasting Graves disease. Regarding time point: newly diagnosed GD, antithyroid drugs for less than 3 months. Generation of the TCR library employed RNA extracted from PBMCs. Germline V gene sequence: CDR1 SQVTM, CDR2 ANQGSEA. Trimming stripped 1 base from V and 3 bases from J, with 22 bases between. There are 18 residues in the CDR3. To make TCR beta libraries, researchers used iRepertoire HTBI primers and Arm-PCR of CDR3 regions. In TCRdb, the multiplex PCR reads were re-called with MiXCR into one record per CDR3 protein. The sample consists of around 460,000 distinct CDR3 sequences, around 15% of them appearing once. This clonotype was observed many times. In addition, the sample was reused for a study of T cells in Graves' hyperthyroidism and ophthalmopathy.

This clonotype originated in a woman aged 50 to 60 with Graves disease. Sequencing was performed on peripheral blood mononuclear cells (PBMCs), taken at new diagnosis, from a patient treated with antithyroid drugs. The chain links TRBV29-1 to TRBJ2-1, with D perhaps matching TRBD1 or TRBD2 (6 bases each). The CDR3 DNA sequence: TGCAGCGTTGAAGGGGGGGACACAGTAACCACTTTCTACAATGAGCAGTTCTTC. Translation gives CSVEGGDTVTTFYNEQFF.